A single sample gave rise to the 22 T cell receptor beta chains below, sequenced in a study of blood T cell repertoires in COVID-19. Measured with immunoSEQ multiplex PCR; TCRdb has only the in-frame clones, and not every one. Of roughly 310,000 clones in the sample, around nine tenths are singletons; the top ten hold 2.6%. The sequenced sample was PBMCs or T cells enriched from blood (not recorded which). These receptors originate from a man aged 55 to 70 who had recovered from COVID-19.

V gene TRBV2 combines with J gene TRBJ2-4; possible D gene TRBD1, 6 bases. Trimming removed 7 bases from V and 15 bases from J, with 16 bases in between. In germline, CDR1 is SNHLY, CDR2 FYNNEI. The CDR3 length is 11 residues. CDR3 sequence (DNA): TGTGCCAGCAATACAGGGCATCATCCGTACTTC. It specifies CASNTGHHPYF.

The gene calls are TRBV5-1 and TRBJ2-1, with 10 positions matching TRBD2. J was trimmed by 6 bases and V by 0 bases; bases with no gene match: 9. The germline CDR1 and CDR2 sequences are SGHRS and YFSETQ. This CDR3 is 17 amino acids long. CDR3 nucleotides: TGCGCCAGCAGCTTGGCTACTAGCGGGATAGCTATCAATGAGCAGTTCTTC. This gives the protein CASSLATSGIAINEQFF.

The chain recombines TRBV19 with TRBJ1-1, with D hard to call. This CDR3 is 14 amino acids long. Trimming pared 6 bases from V and 3 bases from J, leaving 14 bases between. CDR1 is LNHDA and CDR2 is SQIVND in the germline V gene (reference sequence). CDR3 coding DNA: TGTGCCAGTAGCCCGAGGGCCGCGGACACTGAAGCTTTCTTT. This codes for CASSPRAADTEAFF.

The chain combines TRBV3-1 (or the pseudogene TRBV3-2) with TRBJ2-7; D possibly corresponds to TRBD2 (7 bases). The CDR3 sequence is 14 residues long. The germline CDR1 and CDR2 sequences are LGHDT and YNNKEL (reference sequence). Deletions cut 4 bases from V and 3 bases from J, with 13 bases between. The CDR3 sequence is CASSPQGGGYEQYF. The CDR3 DNA follows: TGTGCCAGCAGCCCTCAAGGGGGGGGCTACGAGCAGTACTTC.

The rearrangement uses TRBV19 and TRBJ1-3; 7 nucleotides match TRBD1. This CDR3 spans 15 amino acids. Trimming took 6 bases from V and 0 from J; bases not matched to a gene: 5. Per germline, CDR1 LNHDA and CDR2 SQIVND (reference sequence). Here the CDR3 reads CASRHDRASGNTIYF. DNA of the CDR3: TGTGCCAGTAGACACGACAGGGCCTCTGGAAACACCATATATTTT.

This chain links TRBV28 with TRBJ2-7, with 7 bases aligning to TRBD2. Trimming cost V 6 bases and J 1 base; bases outside gene matches: 9. Per the germline V gene, CDR1 is MDHEN and CDR2 is SYDVKM. The CDR3 is made up of 15 amino acids. The CDR3 loop is CASRNWGGESYEQYF. The CDR3 nucleotides read TGTGCCAGCAGAAATTGGGGGGGGGAATCCTACGAGCAGTACTTC.

The V call is TRBV4-3, the J call TRBJ1-3; D might be TRBD1 (6 bases). Germline V gene lookup returns CDR1 LGHNA and CDR2 YSLEER. The CDR3 spans 16 residues. V was trimmed by 0 bases and J by 0 bases, leaving 9 bases between them. DNA of the CDR3: TGCGCCAGCAGCCAAGATCTGACAGGCTCTGGAAACACCATATATTTT. It encodes CASSQDLTGSGNTIYF.

The chain uses TRBV4-3 and TRBJ2-3; 11 bases line up with TRBD2. Germline V CDR1 and CDR2: LGHNA, YSLEER. The CDR3 covers 16 residues. V shed 0 bases and J 6 bases; nucleotides not matched to a gene: 5. The CDR3 here is CASSQDLAGGSDTQYF. CDR3 coding DNA: TGCGCCAGCAGCCAAGATCTAGCGGGGGGTTCGGATACGCAGTATTTT.

This chain uses TRBV13 with TRBJ1-2, with D perhaps matching TRBD1 (5 bases). V was pared by 5 bases and J by 1 base, with 14 bases between. Germline V CDR1 and CDR2: PRHDT, FYEKMQ (reference sequence). This CDR3 region has 15 residues. The CDR3 nucleotides are TGTGCCAGCAGCCAGGCTGTGCAGGGTAACTATGGCTACACCTTC. Its protein is CASSQAVQGNYGYTF.

V is TRBV5-4 and J is TRBJ2-1; 10 positions agree with TRBD2. J lost 7 bases, V lost 0 bases, and 4 bases had no gene match. This CDR3 spans 15 amino acids. Germline lookup yields CDR1 SGHNT and CDR2 YYREEE (reference sequence). The CDR3 DNA reads TGTGCCAGCAGCTTGGCTAGCGGGAGACCGAATGAGCAGTTCTTC. It codes for CASSLASGRPNEQFF.

The chain combines TRBV6-6 with TRBJ1-5, with D uncertain. Per germline, CDR1 MNHNY and CDR2 SVGAGI (reference sequence). The CDR3 totals 13 residues. The V and J ends lost 7 bases and 3 bases respectively, with 10 bases between them. The CDR3 reads CASMSAFNQPQHF. The CDR3 coding sequence is TGTGCCAGCATGTCCGCGTTCAATCAGCCCCAGCATTTT.

This clone was observed once. The chain is built from TRBV11-2 and TRBJ1-3; 8 nucleotides match TRBD1. This CDR3 is 16 amino acids long. Germline V CDR1 and CDR2: SGHAT, FQNNGV. J lost 2 bases, V lost 4 bases, and 7 bases had no gene match. The CDR3 bases are TGTGCCAGCAGCTCCGTGACAGGGGTAACTGGAAACACCATATATTTT. It translates to CASSSVTGVTGNTIYF.

The chain employs TRBV6-5 and TRBJ1-1; weak D call: TRBD1 (5 bases). V shed 4 bases and J shed 1 base, with 13 bases lying between them. This CDR3 has 15 residues. Germline V gene data show CDR1 as MNHEY and CDR2 as SVGAGI. The DNA for the CDR3 is TGTGCCAGCAGTTTGGTAGGGGATGGGAACACTGAAGCTTTCTTT. Translating gives CASSLVGDGNTEAFF.

There are a few counts of this clone. The genes are TRBV28 and TRBJ1-2; TRBD1 agrees at 7 bases. V shed 1 base and J 2 bases; nucleotides not matched to a gene: 10. The germline V gene encodes CDR1 MDHEN and CDR2 SYDVKM. The CDR3 spans 17 residues. CDR3: CASSLSAGAGGNYGYTF. In DNA, the CDR3 is TGTGCCAGCAGTTTATCTGCCGGCGCAGGGGGGAACTATGGCTACACCTTC.

The chain links TRBV5-1 to TRBJ1-1, with TRBD1 matching over 7 bases. Germline CDR1 SGHRS, CDR2 YFSETQ. The V and J ends lost 0 bases and 4 bases, in that order; junction bases with no gene match: 3. The CDR3 totals 14 residues. The CDR3: CASSLVSGGTEAFF. CDR3 sequence (DNA): TGCGCCAGCAGCTTGGTTTCAGGGGGCACTGAAGCTTTCTTT. Complete variable domain (other parts from reference TRBV5-1 and TRBJ1-1): KAGVTQTPRYLIKTRGQQVTLSCSPISGHRSVSWYQQTPGQGLQFLFEYFSETQRNKGNFPGRFSGRQFSNSRSEMNVSTLELGDSALYLCASSLVSGGTEAFFGQGTRLTVV.

The V call is TRBV6-5, the J call TRBJ1-2, with D possibly TRBD1 on 5 matching bases. CDR3 length: 11 amino acids. CDR1 is MNHEY, CDR2 SVGAGI, per germline. V shed 8 bases and J shed 8 bases, with 12 bases lying between them. The CDR3 DNA reads as TGTGCCAGCGCGACAGAGAACGGCTACACCTTC. Translating gives CASATENGYTF.

The chain carries TRBV3-1 (or the pseudogene TRBV3-2) and TRBJ2-1; D remains unclear. This CDR3 has 15 amino acids. V lost 3 bases and J lost 1, with 10 bases in between. Germline V gives CDR1 LGHDT, CDR2 YNNKEL (reference sequence). CDR3 residues: CASSHQAQSYNEQFF. CDR3 sequence (DNA): TGTGCCAGCAGCCACCAAGCGCAGTCCTACAATGAGCAGTTCTTC.

The CDR3, as DNA: TGTGCCAGCAGCTTGGCGGAAGGGGGCGCTGAGCAGTTCTTC. Its translation is CASSLAEGGAEQFF. This chain links TRBV5-8 with TRBJ2-1; 7 bases fit TRBD1. Looked up from germline, CDR1 is SGHTS and CDR2 is YDEGEE. Trimming took 0 bases from V and 9 from J; bases not matched to a gene: 6. This CDR3 is built from 14 residues.

The chain recombines TRBV3-1 (or the pseudogene TRBV3-2) with TRBJ2-7; maybe TRBD2 (5 bases). V was pared by 2 bases and J by 3 bases, with 11 bases between. The CDR3 has 14 residues. The germline gives CDR1 LGHDT, CDR2 YNNKEL (reference sequence). The CDR3 reads CASSQYRDRYEQYF. The CDR3 nucleotides are TGTGCCAGCAGCCAATACCGGGATCGCTACGAGCAGTACTTC.

The rearrangement joins TRBV10-3 to TRBJ1-3; D ambiguous. Trimming removed 7 bases at V and 0 bases at J, with 7 bases between. This CDR3 region has 13 residues. CDR1 ENHRY and CDR2 SYGVKD come from the germline V gene. The DNA of the CDR3 is TGTGCCATCAAGGCGGCCTCTGGAAACACCATATATTTT. Its translation: CAIKAASGNTIYF.

This clone was seen a few times. The V call is TRBV6-1, the J call TRBJ2-1; no reliable D call. V lost 3 bases, J lost 7 bases, and 7 bases lay in between. The length of the CDR3 is 12 residues. In germline, CDR1 is MNHNS, CDR2 SASEGT. DNA of the CDR3: TGTGCCAGCAGTGAGAGCTGGAATGAGCAGTTCTTC. This encodes CASSESWNEQFF.

This rearrangement joins TRBV7-6 to TRBJ2-1; D might be TRBD2 (7 bases). The CDR3 totals 16 residues. Trimming removed 2 bases from V and 7 bases from J, with 18 bases in between. Per germline, CDR1 SGHVS and CDR2 FNYEAQ. As DNA, the CDR3 is TGTGCCAGCAGCTTAAGGGCGGGGGCGCCCGCGAATGAGCAGTTCTTC. This encodes CASSLRAGAPANEQFF.